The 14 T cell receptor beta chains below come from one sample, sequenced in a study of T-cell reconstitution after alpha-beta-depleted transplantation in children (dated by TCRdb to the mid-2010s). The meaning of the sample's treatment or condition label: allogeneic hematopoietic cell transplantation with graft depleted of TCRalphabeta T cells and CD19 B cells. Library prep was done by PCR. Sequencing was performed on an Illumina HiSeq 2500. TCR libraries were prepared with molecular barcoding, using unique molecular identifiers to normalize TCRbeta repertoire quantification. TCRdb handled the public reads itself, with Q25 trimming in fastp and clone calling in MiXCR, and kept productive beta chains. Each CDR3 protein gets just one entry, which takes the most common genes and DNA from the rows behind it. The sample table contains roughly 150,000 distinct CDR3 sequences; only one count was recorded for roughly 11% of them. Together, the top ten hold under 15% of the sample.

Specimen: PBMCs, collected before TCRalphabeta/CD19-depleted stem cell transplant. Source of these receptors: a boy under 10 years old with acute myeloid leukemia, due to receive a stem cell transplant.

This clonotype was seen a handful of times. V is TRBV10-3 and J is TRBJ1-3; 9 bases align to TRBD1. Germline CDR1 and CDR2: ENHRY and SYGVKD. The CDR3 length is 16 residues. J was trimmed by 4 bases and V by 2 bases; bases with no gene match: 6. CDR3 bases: TGTGCCATCAGTGAGAGGGGACAGGGAGCCGGAAACACCATATATTTT. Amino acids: CAISERGQGAGNTIYF.

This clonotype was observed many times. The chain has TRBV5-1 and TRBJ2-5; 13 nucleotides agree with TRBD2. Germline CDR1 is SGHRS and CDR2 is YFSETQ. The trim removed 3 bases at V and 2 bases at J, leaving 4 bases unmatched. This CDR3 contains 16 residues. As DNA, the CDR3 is TGCGCCAGCAGCTCCATGGGACTAGCGGGACAAGAGACCCAGTACTTC. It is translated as CASSSMGLAGQETQYF.

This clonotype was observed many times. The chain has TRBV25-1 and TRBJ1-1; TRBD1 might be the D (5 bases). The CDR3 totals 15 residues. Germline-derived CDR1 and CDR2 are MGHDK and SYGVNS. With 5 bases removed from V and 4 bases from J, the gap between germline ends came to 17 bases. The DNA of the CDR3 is TGTGCCAGCAGTCCTTGGACGGTTGGGGGCACTGAAGCTTTCTTT. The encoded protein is CASSPWTVGGTEAFF.

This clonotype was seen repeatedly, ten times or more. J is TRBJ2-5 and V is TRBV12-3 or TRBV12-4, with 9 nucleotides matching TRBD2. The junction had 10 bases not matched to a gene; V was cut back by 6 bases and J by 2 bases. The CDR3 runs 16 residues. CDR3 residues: CASSPRSSGEQETQYF. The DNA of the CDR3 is TGTGCCAGCAGCCCCCGGTCTAGCGGGGAGCAAGAGACCCAGTACTTC.

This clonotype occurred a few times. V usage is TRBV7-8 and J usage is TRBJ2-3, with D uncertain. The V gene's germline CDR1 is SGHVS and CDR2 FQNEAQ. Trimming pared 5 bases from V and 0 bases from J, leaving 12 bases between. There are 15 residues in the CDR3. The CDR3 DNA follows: TGTGCCAGCAGCACGACGGATACTAGCACAGATACGCAGTATTTT. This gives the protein CASSTTDTSTDTQYF. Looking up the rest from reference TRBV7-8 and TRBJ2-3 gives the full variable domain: GAGVSQSPRYKVAKRGQDVALRCDPISGHVSLFWYQQALGQGPEFLTYFQNEAQLDKSGLPSDRFFAERPEGSVSTLKIQRTQQEDSAVYLCASSTTDTSTDTQYFGPGTRLTVL.

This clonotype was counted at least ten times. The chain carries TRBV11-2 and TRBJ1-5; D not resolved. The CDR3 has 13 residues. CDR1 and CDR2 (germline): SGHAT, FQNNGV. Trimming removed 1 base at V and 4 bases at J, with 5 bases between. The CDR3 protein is CASSLGVNQPQHF. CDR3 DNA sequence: TGTGCCAGCAGCTTAGGAGTTAATCAGCCCCAGCATTTT.

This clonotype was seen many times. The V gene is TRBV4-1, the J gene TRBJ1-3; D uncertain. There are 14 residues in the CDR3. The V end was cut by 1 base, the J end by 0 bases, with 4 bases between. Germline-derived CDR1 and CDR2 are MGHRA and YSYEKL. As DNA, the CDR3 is TGCGCCAGCAGCCAAGGGAGCTCTGGAAACACCATATATTTT. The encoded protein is CASSQGSSGNTIYF.

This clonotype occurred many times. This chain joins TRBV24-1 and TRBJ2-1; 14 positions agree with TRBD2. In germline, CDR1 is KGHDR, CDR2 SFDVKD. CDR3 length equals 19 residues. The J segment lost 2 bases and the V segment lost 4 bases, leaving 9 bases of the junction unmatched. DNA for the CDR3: TGTGCCACCAGTGAAGGCGGACTAGCGGGGGGCCCCCCCTACAATGAGCAGTTCTTC. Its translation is CATSEGGLAGGPPYNEQFF.

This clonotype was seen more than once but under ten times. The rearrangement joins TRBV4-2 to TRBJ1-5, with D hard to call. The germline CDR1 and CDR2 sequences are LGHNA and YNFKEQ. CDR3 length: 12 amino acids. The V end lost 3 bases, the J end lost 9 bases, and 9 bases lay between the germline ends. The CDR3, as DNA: TGTGCCAGCAGCCAGGGGTTGGGGCCCCAGCATTTT. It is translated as CASSQGLGPQHF.

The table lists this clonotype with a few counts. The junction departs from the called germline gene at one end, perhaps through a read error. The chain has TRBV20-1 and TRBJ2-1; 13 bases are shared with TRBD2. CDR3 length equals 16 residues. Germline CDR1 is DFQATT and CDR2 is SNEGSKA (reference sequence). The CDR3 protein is CCATGTGTSGVNEQFF. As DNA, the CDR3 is TGCTGTGCTACTGGAACCGGGACTAGCGGGGTAAATGAGCAGTTCTTC.

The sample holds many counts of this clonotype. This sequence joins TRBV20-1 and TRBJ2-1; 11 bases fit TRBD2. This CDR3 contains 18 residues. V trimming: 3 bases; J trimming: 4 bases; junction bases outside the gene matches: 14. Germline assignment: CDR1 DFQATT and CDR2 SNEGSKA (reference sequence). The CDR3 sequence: CSARLLAGARGLYNEQFF. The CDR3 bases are TGCAGTGCTAGGTTACTAGCGGGAGCGAGGGGGTTATACAATGAGCAGTTCTTC.

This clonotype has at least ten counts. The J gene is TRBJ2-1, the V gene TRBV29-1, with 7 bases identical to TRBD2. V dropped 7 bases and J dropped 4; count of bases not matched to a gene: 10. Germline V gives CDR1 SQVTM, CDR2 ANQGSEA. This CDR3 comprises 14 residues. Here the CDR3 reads CSAGKAGPYNEQFF. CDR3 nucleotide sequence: TGCAGCGCTGGCAAAGCGGGACCTTACAATGAGCAGTTCTTC.

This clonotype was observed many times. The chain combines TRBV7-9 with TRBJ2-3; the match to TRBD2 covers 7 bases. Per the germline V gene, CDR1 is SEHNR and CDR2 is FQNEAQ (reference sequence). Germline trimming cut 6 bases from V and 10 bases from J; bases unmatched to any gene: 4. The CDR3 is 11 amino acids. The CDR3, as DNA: TGTGCCAGCAGATTTAGCGGGTCGCAGTATTTT. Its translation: CASRFSGSQYF.

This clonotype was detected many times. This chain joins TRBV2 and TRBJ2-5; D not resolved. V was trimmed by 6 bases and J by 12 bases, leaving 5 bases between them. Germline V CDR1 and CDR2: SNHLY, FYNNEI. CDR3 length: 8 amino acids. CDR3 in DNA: TGTGCCAGCAGCCCTAAGTACTTC. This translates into CASSPKYF.